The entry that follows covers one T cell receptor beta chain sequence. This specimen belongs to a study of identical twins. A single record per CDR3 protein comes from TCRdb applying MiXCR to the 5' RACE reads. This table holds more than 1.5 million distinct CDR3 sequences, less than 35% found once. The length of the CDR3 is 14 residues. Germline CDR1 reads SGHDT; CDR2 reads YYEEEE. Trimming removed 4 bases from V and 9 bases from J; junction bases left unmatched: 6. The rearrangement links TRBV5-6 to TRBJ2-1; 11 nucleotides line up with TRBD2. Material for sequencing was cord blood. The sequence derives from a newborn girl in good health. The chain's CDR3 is CASSTSGSISEQFF. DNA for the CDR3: TGTGCCAGCAGCACTAGCGGGAGCATTAGTGAGCAGTTCTTC.